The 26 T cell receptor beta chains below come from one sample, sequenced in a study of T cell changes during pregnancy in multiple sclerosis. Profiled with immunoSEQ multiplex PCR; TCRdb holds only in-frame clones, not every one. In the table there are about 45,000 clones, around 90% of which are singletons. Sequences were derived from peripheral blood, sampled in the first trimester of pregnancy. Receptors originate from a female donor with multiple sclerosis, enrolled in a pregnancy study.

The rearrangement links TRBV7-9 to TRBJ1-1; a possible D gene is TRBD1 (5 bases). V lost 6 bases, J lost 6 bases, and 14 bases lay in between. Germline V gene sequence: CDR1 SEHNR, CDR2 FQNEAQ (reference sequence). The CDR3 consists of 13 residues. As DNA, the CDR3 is TGTGCCAGCAGAATCCGAACAGGTTCTGAAGCTTTCTTT. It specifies CASRIRTGSEAFF.

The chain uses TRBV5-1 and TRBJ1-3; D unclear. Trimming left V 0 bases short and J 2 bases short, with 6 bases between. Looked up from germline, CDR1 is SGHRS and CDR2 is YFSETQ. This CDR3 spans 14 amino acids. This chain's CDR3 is CASSLGQAGNTIYF. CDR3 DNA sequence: TGCGCCAGCAGCTTGGGGCAGGCTGGAAACACCATATATTTT.

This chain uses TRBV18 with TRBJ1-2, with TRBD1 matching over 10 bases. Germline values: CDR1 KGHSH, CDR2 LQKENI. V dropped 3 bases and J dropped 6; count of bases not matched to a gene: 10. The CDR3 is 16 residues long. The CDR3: CASSPRQGQGMDGYTF. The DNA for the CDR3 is TGTGCCAGCTCACCTCGTCAGGGACAGGGGATGGATGGCTACACCTTC.

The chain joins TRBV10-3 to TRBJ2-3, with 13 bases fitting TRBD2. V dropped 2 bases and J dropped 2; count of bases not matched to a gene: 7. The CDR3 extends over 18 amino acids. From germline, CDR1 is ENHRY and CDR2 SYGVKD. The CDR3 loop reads CAISEPPGLAGDTDTQYF. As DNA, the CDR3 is TGTGCCATCAGTGAGCCCCCCGGACTAGCGGGGGACACAGATACGCAGTATTTT.

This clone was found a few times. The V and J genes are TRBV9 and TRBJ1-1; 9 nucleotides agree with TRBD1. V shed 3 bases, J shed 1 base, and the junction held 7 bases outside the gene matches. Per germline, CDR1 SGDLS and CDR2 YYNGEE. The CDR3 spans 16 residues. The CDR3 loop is CASSATGGNQNTEAFF. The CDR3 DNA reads TGTGCCAGCAGCGCGACAGGGGGGAATCAGAACACTGAAGCTTTCTTT.

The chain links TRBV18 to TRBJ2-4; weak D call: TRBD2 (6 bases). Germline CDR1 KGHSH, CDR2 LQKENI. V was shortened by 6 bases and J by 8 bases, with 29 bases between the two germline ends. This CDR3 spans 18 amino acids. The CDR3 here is CASSGWRLRPGGTDIQYF. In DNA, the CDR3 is TGTGCCAGCTCCGGGTGGAGACTCCGTCCCGGAGGGACGGACATTCAGTACTTC.

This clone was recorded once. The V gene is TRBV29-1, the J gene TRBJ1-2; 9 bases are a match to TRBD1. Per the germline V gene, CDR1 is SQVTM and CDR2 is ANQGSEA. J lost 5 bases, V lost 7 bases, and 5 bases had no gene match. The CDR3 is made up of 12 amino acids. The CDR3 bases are TGCAGCGCGGACAGGGGAGGGTATGGCTACACCTTC. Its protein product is CSADRGGYGYTF.

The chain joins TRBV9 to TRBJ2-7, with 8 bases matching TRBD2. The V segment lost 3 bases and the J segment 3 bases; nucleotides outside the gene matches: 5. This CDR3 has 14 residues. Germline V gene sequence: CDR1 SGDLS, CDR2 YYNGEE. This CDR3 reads CASSAGTSLYEQYF. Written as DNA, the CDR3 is TGTGCCAGCAGCGCAGGGACTAGTCTCTACGAGCAGTACTTC. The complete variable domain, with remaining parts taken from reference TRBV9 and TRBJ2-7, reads DSGVTQTPKHLITATGQRVTLRCSPRSGDLSVYWYQQSLDQGLQFLIQYYNGEERAKGNILERFSAQQFPDLHSELNLSSLELGDSALYFCASSAGTSLYEQYFGPGTRLTVT.

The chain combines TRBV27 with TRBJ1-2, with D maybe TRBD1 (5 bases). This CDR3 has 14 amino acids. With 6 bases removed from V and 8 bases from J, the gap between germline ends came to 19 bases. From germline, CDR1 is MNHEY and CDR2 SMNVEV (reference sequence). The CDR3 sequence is CASRMMGGVVGYTF. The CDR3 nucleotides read TGTGCCAGCAGGATGATGGGAGGGGTAGTGGGCTACACCTTC.

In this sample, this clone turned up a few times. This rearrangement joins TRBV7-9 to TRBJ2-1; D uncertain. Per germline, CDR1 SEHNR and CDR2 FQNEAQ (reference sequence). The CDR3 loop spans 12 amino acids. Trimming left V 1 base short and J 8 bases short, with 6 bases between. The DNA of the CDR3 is TGTGCCAGCAGCTTAGGGCTCTATGAGCAGTTCTTC. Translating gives CASSLGLYEQFF.

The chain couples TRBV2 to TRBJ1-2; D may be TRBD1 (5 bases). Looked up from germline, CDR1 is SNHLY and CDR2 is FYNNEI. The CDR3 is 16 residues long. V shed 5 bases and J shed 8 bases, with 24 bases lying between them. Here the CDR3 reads CASSTKLGEGYGGYTF. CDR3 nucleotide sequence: TGTGCCAGCAGTACAAAGCTAGGGGAGGGGTACGGCGGCTACACCTTC.

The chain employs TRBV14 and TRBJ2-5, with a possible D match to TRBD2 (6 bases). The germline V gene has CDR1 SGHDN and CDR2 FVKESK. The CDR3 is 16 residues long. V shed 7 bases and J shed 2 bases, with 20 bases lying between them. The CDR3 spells CASTIKKGLIQETQYF. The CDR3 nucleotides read TGTGCCAGCACCATAAAAAAGGGACTGATACAAGAGACCCAGTACTTC. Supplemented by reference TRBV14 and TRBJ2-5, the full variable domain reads EAGVTQFPSHSVIEKGQTVTLRCDPISGHDNLYWYRRVMGKEIKFLLHFVKESKQDESGMPNNRFLAERTGGTYSTLKVQPAELEDSGVYFCASTIKKGLIQETQYFGPGTRLLVL.

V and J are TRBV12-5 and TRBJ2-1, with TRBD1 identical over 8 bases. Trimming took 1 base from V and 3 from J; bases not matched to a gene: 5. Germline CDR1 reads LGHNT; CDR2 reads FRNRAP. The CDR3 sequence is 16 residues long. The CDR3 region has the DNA TGTGCTAGTGGTTTGGACCGCGGACAGGGCTACAATGAGCAGTTCTTC. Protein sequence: CASGLDRGQGYNEQFF.

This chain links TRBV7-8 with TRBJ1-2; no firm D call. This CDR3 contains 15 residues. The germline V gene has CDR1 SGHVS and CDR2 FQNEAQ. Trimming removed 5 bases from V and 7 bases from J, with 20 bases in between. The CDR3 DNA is TGTGCCAGCAGCCCCCTTGGTGGCACCGTCCTTGGCTACACCTTC. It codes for CASSPLGGTVLGYTF.

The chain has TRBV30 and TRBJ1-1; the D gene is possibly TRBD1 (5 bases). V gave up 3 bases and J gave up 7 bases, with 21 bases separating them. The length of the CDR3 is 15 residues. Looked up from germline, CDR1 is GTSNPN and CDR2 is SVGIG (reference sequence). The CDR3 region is CAWSVRHDGGNEAFF. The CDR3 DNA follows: TGTGCCTGGAGCGTTCGACACGATGGGGGGAATGAAGCTTTCTTT. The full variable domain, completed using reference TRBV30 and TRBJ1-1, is SQTIHQWPATLVQPVGSPLSLECTVEGTSNPNLYWYRQAAGRGLQLLFYSVGIGQISSEVPQNLSASRPQDRQFILSSKKLLLSDSGFYLCAWSVRHDGGNEAFFGQGTRLTVV.

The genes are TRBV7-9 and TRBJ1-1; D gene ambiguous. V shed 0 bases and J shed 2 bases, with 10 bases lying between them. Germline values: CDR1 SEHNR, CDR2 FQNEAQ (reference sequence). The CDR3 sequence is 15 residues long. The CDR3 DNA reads TGTGCCAGCAGCTTAGCGCTGGCAGTCAACACTGAAGCTTTCTTT. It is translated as CASSLALAVNTEAFF.

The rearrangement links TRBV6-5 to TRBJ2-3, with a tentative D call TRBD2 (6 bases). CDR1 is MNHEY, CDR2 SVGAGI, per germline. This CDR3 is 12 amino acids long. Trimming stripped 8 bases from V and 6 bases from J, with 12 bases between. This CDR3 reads CASRRGQDTQYF. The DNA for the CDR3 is TGTGCCAGCCGGAGGGGCCAGGATACGCAGTATTTT.

CDR3 residues: CASSHRQGAPNYGYTF. Here the CDR3 DNA reads TGCGCCAGCAGCCACAGACAGGGGGCGCCTAACTATGGCTACACCTTC. This chain connects TRBV4-1 to TRBJ1-2; the match to TRBD1 covers 10 bases. Germline V gene lookup returns CDR1 MGHRA and CDR2 YSYEKL. The CDR3 length is 16 residues. The ends lost 3 bases at V and 0 bases at J; junction bases unmatched: 4.

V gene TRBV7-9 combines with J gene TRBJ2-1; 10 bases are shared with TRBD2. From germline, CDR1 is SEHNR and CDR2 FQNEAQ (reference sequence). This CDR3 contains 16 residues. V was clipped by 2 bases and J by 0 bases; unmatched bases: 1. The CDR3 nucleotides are TGTGCCAGCAGCTTATTAGCGGGGGGCTCCTACAATGAGCAGTTCTTC. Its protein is CASSLLAGGSYNEQFF.

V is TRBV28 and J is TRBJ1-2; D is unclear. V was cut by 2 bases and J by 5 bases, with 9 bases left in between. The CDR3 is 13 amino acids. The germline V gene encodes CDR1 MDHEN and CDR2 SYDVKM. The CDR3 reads CASSLGLTYGYTF. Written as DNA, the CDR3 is TGTGCCAGCAGTTTAGGACTGACGTATGGCTACACCTTC.

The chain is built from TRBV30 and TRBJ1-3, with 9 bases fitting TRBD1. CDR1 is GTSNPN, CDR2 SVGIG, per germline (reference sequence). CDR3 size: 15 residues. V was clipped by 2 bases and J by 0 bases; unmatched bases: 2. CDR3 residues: CAWSRTGVSGNTIYF. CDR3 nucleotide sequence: TGTGCCTGGAGTCGGACAGGGGTCTCTGGAAACACCATATATTTT. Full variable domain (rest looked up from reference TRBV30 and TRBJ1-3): SQTIHQWPATLVQPVGSPLSLECTVEGTSNPNLYWYRQAAGRGLQLLFYSVGIGQISSEVPQNLSASRPQDRQFILSSKKLLLSDSGFYLCAWSRTGVSGNTIYFGEGSWLTVV.

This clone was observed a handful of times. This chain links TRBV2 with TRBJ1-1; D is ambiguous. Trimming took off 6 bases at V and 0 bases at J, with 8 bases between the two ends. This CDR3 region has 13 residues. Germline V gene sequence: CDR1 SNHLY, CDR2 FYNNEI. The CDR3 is CASRSQVNTEAFF. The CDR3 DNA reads TGTGCCAGCAGATCGCAGGTGAACACTGAAGCTTTCTTT.

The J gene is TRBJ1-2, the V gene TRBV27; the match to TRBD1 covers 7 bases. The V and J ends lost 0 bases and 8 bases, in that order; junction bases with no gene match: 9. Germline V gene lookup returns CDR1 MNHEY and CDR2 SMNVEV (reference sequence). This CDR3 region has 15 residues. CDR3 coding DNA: TGTGCCAGCAGTTTATCGAGTCCAGGGGGAATGGGCTACACCTTC. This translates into CASSLSSPGGMGYTF.

CDR3 amino acids: CASSPRTGDFGNTIYF. The CDR3 nucleotides are TGTGCCAGCAGCCCAAGGACAGGGGATTTTGGAAACACCATATATTTT. The chain uses TRBV5-4 and TRBJ1-3, with 9 bases identical to TRBD1. V dropped 4 bases and J dropped 3; count of bases not matched to a gene: 8. The CDR3 covers 16 residues. Germline V CDR1 and CDR2: SGHNT, YYREEE (reference sequence). The whole variable domain, remainder taken from reference TRBV5-4 and TRBJ1-3, is ETGVTQSPTHLIKTRGQQVTLRCSSQSGHNTVSWYQQALGQGPQFIFQYYREEENGRGNFPPRFSGLQFPNYSSELNVNALELDDSALYLCASSPRTGDFGNTIYFGEGSWLTVV.

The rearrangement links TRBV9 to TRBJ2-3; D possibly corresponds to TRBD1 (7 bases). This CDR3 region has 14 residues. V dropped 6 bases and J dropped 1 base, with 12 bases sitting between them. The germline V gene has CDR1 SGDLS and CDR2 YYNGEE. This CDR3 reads CASTGGQRTDTQYF. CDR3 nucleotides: TGTGCCAGCACCGGGGGACAGCGCACAGATACGCAGTATTTT.

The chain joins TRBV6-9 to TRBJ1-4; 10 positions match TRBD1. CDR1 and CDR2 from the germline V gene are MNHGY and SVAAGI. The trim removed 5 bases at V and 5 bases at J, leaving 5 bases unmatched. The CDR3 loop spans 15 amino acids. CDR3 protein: CASSKTGGRNEKLFF. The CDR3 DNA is TGTGCCAGCAGTAAGACAGGGGGCAGAAATGAAAAACTGTTTTTT.